This T cell receptor (beta chain) was documented in a study of blood T cells in healthy people across ages. A sample-barcoded 5' primer and a J-beta primer mix were used in a second PCR of roughly 7 to 11 cycles. TCRdb re-derived calls from the 5' RACE reads in MiXCR, one entry per CDR3 protein. Of approximately 810,000 distinct CDR3 sequences in the sample, roughly 34% were seen once. CDR1 is SGHDT, CDR2 YYEEEE, per germline. CDR3 length equals 13 residues. V was trimmed by 5 bases and J by 4 bases, leaving 12 bases between them. This sequence originates from a man aged 18 to 30 in good health. The chain is built from TRBV5-6 and TRBJ1-1, with D unresolved. Sample: blood. CDR3 sequence (DNA): TGTGCCAGCAGAGACAAGAAGGGCACTGAAGCTTTCTTT. Translation gives CASRDKKGTEAFF.